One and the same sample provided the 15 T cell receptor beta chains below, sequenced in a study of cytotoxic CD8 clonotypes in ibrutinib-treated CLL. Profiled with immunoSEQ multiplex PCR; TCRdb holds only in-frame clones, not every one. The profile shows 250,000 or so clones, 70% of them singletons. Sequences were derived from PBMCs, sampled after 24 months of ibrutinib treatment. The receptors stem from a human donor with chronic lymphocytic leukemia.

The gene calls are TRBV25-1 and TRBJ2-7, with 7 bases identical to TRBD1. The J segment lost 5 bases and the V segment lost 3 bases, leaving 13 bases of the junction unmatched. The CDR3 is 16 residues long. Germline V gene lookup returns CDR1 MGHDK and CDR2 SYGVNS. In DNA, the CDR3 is TGTGCCAGCAGTGAGGCTAGACAGGGTTTGGAAAACGAGCAGTACTTC. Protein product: CASSEARQGLENEQYF.

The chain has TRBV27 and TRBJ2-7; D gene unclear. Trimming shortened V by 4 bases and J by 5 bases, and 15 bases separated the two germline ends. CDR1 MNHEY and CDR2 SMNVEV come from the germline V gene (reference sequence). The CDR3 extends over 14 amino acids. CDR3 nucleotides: TGTGCCAGCAGTTCCTCCTCATATATCGACGAGCAGTACTTC. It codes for CASSSSSYIDEQYF.

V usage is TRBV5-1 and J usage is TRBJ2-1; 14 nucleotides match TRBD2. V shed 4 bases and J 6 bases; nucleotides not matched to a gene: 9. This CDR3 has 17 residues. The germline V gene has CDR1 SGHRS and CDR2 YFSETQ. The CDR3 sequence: CASSPGTSGSWANEQFF. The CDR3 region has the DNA TGCGCCAGCAGCCCCGGGACTAGCGGGAGTTGGGCCAATGAGCAGTTCTTC. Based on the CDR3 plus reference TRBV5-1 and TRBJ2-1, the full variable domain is KAGVTQTPRYLIKTRGQQVTLSCSPISGHRSVSWYQQTPGQGLQFLFEYFSETQRNKGNFPGRFSGRQFSNSRSEMNVSTLELGDSALYLCASSPGTSGSWANEQFFGPGTRLTVL.

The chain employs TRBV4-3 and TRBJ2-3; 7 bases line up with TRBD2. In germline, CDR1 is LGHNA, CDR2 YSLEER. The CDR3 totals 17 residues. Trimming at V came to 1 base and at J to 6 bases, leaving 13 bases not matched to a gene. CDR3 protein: CASSQGASGPLGDTQYF. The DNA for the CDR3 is TGCGCCAGCAGCCAAGGAGCTAGCGGTCCCTTGGGGGATACGCAGTATTTT.

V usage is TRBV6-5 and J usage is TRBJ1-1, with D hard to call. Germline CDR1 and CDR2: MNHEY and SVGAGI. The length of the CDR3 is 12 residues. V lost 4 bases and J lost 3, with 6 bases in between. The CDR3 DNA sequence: TGTGCCAGCAGTTTGATTGACACTGAAGCTTTCTTT. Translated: CASSLIDTEAFF.

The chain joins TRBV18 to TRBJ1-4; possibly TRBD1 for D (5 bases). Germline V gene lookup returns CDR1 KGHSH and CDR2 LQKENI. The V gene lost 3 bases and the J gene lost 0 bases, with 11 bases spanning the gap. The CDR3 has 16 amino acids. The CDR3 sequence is CASSPSRAATNEKLFF. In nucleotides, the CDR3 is TGTGCCAGCTCACCTTCCAGGGCAGCAACTAATGAAAAACTGTTTTTT. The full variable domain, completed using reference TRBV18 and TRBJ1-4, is NAGVMQNPRHLVRRRGQEARLRCSPMKGHSHVYWYRQLPEEGLKFMVYLQKENIIDESGMPKERFSAEFPKEGPSILRIQQVVRGDSAAYFCASSPSRAATNEKLFFGSGTQLSVL.

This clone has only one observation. The CDR3: CASSGGQSYNEQFF. As DNA, the CDR3 is TGTGCCAGCAGCGGGGGACAGAGCTACAATGAGCAGTTCTTC. V gene TRBV9 combines with J gene TRBJ2-1, with 7 bases fitting TRBD1. Per the germline V gene, CDR1 is SGDLS and CDR2 is YYNGEE. The J segment lost 3 bases and the V segment lost 3 bases, leaving 3 bases of the junction unmatched. The CDR3 sequence is 14 residues long.

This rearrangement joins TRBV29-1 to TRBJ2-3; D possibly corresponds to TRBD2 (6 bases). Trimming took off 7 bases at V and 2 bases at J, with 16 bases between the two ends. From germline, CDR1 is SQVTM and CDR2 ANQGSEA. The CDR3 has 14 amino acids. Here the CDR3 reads CSAMTGGNTDTQYF. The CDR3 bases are TGCAGCGCCATGACCGGGGGTAACACAGATACGCAGTATTTT.

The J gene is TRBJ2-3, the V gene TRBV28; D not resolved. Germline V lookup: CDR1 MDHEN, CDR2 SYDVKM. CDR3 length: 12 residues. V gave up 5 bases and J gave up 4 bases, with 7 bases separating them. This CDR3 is CASSINPDTQYF. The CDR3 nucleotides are TGTGCCAGCAGTATAAACCCAGATACGCAGTATTTT.

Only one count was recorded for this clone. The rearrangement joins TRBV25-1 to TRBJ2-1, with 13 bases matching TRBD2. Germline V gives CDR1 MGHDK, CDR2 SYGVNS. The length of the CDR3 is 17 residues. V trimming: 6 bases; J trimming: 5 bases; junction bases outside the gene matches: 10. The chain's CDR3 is CASSERLAGGKHNEQFF. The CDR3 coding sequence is TGTGCCAGCAGCGAGCGACTAGCGGGAGGCAAACACAATGAGCAGTTCTTC.

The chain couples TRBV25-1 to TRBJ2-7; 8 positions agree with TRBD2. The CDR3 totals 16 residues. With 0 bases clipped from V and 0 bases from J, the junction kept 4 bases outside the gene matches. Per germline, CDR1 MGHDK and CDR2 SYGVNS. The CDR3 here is CASSEYTSGGSYEQYF. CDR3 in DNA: TGTGCCAGCAGTGAATATACCAGCGGGGGCTCCTACGAGCAGTACTTC.

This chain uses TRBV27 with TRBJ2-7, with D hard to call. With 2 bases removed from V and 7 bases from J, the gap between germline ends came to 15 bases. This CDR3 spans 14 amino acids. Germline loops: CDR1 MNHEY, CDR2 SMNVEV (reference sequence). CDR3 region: CASSLLGSPREQYF. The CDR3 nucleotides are TGTGCCAGCAGTTTACTGGGATCACCTAGAGAGCAGTACTTC.

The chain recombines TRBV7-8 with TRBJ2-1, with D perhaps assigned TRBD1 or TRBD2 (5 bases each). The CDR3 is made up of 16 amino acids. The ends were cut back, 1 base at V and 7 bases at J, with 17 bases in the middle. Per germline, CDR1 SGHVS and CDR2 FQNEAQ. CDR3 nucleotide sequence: TGTGCCAGCAGCTTAGTCCGGGGCGGCGCCTGGAATGAGCAGTTCTTC. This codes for CASSLVRGGAWNEQFF.

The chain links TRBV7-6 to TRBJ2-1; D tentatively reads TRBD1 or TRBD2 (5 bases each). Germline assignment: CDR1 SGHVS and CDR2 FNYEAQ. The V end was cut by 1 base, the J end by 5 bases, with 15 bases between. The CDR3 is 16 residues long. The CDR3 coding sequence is TGTGCCAGCAGCTTAGAGGCCAGATGGGGGAACAATGAGCAGTTCTTC. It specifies CASSLEARWGNNEQFF.

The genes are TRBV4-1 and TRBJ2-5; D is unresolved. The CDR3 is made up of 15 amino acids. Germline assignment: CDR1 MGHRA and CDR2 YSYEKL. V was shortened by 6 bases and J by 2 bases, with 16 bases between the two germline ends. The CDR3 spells CASRAGARKQETQYF. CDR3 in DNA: TGCGCCAGCAGAGCAGGAGCCCGAAAGCAAGAGACCCAGTACTTC.